A single TCR beta chain is shown here with its context. These data originate in a study of blood T cell repertoires in COVID-19. Study-wide background: Sites across the United States, Italy and Spain contributed samples from acute and convalescent COVID-19. PBMCs, B-cell-depleted T cells, or T cells provided the cDNA or gDNA that made up the material.

The junction had 10 bases not matched to a gene; V was cut back by 4 bases and J by 4 bases. The CDR3 loop spans 15 amino acids. Germline loops: CDR1 MDHEN, CDR2 SYDVKM. Original analysis: Reference gene primer amplification yielded estimated nucleated cell counts. Here immunoSEQ multiplex PCR was the method, and the copy in TCRdb shows in-frame clones only, minus some. For V, J and clone size, that table is used; D and trimming come from the DNA. This sample has roughly 120,000 clones, with over 65% found just once. The chain joins TRBV28 to TRBJ2-7, with 7 bases identical to TRBD2. The sequence derives from a man between 65 and 80 years old with acute or convalescent COVID-19. Sequencing used peripheral blood. The CDR3 DNA sequence: TGTGCCAGCAGTTCCCCGGTAAACGGGAGGTACGAGCAGTACTTC. The encoded protein is CASSSPVNGRYEQYF.